Listed below are T cell receptor beta chains from one sample, sequenced in a study of blood T cell repertoires in COVID-19. TCRdb keeps only in-frame clones here, not all; method: immunoSEQ multiplex PCR. In the table there are almost 400,000 clones, about 90% of which are singletons. Input material: PBMCs or T cells enriched from blood (not recorded which). The receptors were gathered from a woman under 40 who had recovered from COVID-19. CDR3s include the opening cysteine and the closing phenylalanine or tryptophan. A D gene is named only where the DNA matches it firmly. Not all rows give a size; the values are once, few, many and, for expanded clones, a class.

d_call	v_call	clone_size	j_call	cdr3_nt	cdr3_aa
TRBD1	TRBV7-3	-	TRBJ1-1	TGTGCCAGCAGCAACCGACCGGGACAGGGTTTCGTTGAAGCTTTCTTT	CASSNRPGQGFVEAFF
TRBD1	TRBV30	-	TRBJ2-7	TGTGCCTGGAGAGTTACAGGGGGCGCCTACGAGCAGTACTTC	CAWRVTGGAYEQYF
-	TRBV5-1	-	TRBJ1-2	TGCGCCAGCAGCTTGGCCGGCGGACAGATCTCCTATGGCTACACCTTC	CASSLAGGQISYGYTF
-	TRBV2	-	TRBJ2-6	TGTGCCAGTAGCCTGGGGGCCAACGTCCTGACTTTC	CASSLGANVLTF
-	TRBV5-1	-	TRBJ2-7	TGCGCCAGCAGCTTAACGGGTTCAGGGGAGCAGTACTTC	CASSLTGSGEQYF
-	TRBV9	-	TRBJ2-3	TGTGCCAGCAGCGTTGGCGGGGCAGATACGCAGTATTTT	CASSVGGADTQYF
-	TRBV19	once	TRBJ1-1	TGTGCCAGTAATGAGAATCTGAACACTGAAGCTTTCTTT	CASNENLNTEAFF
-	TRBV4-1	-	TRBJ1-4	TGCGCCAGCAGCCTCGGGACTGGTGAAAAACTGTTTTTT	CASSLGTGEKLFF
TRBD2	TRBV15	-	TRBJ2-7	TGTGCCACCAGCAGAGCTAGGACTAGCAAAGGCTACGAGCAGTACTTC	CATSRARTSKGYEQYF
TRBD2	TRBV11-2	-	TRBJ2-1	TGTGCCAGCACCGGTGGGACTAGCAGCTACAATGAGCAGTTCTTC	CASTGGTSSYNEQFF
-	TRBV28	-	TRBJ1-4	TGTGCCAGCAGCCCTACGGGCGGGCATGGAAAACTGTTTTTT	CASSPTGGHGKLFF
-	TRBV27	-	TRBJ1-2	TGTGCCAGCAGTTTATCGAAGTCCGGGGGAGATGGCTACACCTTC	CASSLSKSGGDGYTF
-	TRBV14	-	TRBJ2-7	TGTGCCAGCAGCCAGAGGGCCAAGCAGTACTTC	CASSQRAKQYF